These 24 T cell receptor beta chains were sequenced from one sample in a study of cytomegalovirus exposure and HLA in healthy donors. Primers: 60 Vbeta forward and 13 Jbeta reverse. Here immunoSEQ multiplex PCR was the method, and the copy in TCRdb shows in-frame clones only, minus some. The sample holds about 78,000 clones, more than 75% seen once. Input material: PBMCs. These receptors originate from a woman aged 50 to 60 in good health and CMV-seropositive.

This CDR3 reads CASSPGTGNGQYF. The CDR3, as DNA: TGTGCCAGCTCACCCGGGACAGGCAACGGGCAGTACTTC. The gene calls are TRBV18 and TRBJ2-7; 8 positions agree with TRBD1. The CDR3 runs to 13 residues. The germline gives CDR1 KGHSH, CDR2 LQKENI. The V segment lost 3 bases and the J segment 9 bases; nucleotides outside the gene matches: 7.

In its sample, this clone was seen a few times. The rearrangement links TRBV7-3 to TRBJ1-1; D may be TRBD1 (6 bases). Germline lookup yields CDR1 SGHTA and CDR2 FQGTGA. With 3 bases removed from V and 3 bases from J, the gap between germline ends came to 11 bases. The CDR3 has 14 amino acids. The CDR3 coding sequence is TGTGCCAGCAGCTTTAGACCAGGGGACACTGAAGCTTTCTTT. It specifies CASSFRPGDTEAFF.

This clone was observed a few times. The chain couples TRBV19 to TRBJ1-6; a possible D gene is TRBD1 (6 bases). The length of the CDR3 is 19 residues. Germline assignment: CDR1 LNHDA and CDR2 SQIVND (reference sequence). V lost 5 bases, J lost 0 bases, and 20 bases lay in between. The CDR3 DNA is TGTGCCAGTAGTGGCCGGACAGTTAACCGAAGCTCCTATAATTCACCCCTCCACTTT. Translated, it gives CASSGRTVNRSSYNSPLHF. Complete variable domain (other parts from reference TRBV19 and TRBJ1-6): DGGITQSPKYLFRKEGQNVTLSCEQNLNHDAMYWYRQDPGQGLRLIYYSQIVNDFQKGDIAEGYSVSREKKESFPLTVTSAQKNPTAFYLCASSGRTVNRSSYNSPLHFGNGTRLTVT.

The V gene is TRBV5-4, the J gene TRBJ1-1; D remains ambiguous. The CDR3 is 14 amino acids. The V gene's germline CDR1 is SGHNT and CDR2 YYREEE (reference sequence). V gave up 0 bases and J gave up 5 bases, with 11 bases separating them. For the CDR3, the DNA is TGTGCCAGCAGCTTGGCCTCACGGGAAACTGAAGCTTTCTTT. This gives the protein CASSLASRETEAFF.

The V call is TRBV5-4, the J call TRBJ1-2; D is perhaps TRBD1 (6 bases). The CDR3 spans 13 residues. The germline CDR1 and CDR2 sequences are SGHNT and YYREEE (reference sequence). With 4 bases removed from V and 4 bases from J, the gap between germline ends came to 11 bases. The CDR3 coding sequence is TGTGCCAGCAGCCAACAGGGAAGCTATGGCTACACCTTC. Encoded protein: CASSQQGSYGYTF.

This clone has just one count. V is TRBV6-5 and J is TRBJ2-7, with 9 bases that match TRBD1. V was pared by 2 bases and J by 4 bases, with 0 bases of the junction left unmatched. The CDR3 consists of 13 residues. CDR1 MNHEY and CDR2 SVGAGI come from the germline V gene. The CDR3 bases are TGTGCCAGCAGTTACGGGACAGGGTACGAGCAGTACTTC. Translation: CASSYGTGYEQYF.

On this clone: Relative to the germline gene, one junction end is altered; a read error may explain this. The rearrangement links TRBV7-7 to TRBJ1-6; a possible D gene is TRBD1 (6 bases). The length of the CDR3 is 16 residues. CDR1 and CDR2 from the germline V gene are SSHAT and FNYEAQ (reference sequence). CDR3 DNA sequence: TGTGCTAGCAGCTCTTTTGGACAGTCTGGGAATTCACCCCTCCACTTT. Protein product: CASSSFGQSGNSPLHF. The full variable domain, its missing parts supplied by reference TRBV7-7 and TRBJ1-6, is GAGVSQSPRYKVTKRGQDVTLRCDPISSHATLYWYQQALGQGPEFLTYFNYEAQPDKSGLPSDRFSAERPEGSISTLTIQRTEQRDSAMYRCASSSFGQSGNSPLHFGNGTRLTVT.

The J gene is TRBJ1-2, the V gene TRBV7-3; D remains unclear. Deletions cut 1 base from V and 8 bases from J, with 23 bases between. The CDR3 contains 17 residues. Germline values: CDR1 SGHTA, CDR2 FQGTGA. CDR3 protein: CASSLKERAAGAWGYTF. As DNA, the CDR3 is TGTGCCAGCAGCTTAAAGGAGCGTGCGGCCGGAGCATGGGGCTACACCTTC.

This clone showed up just a few times. This chain joins TRBV30 and TRBJ1-2; possible D gene TRBD1, 6 bases. V lost 5 bases, J lost 7 bases, and 20 bases lay in between. Germline V gene data show CDR1 as GTSNPN and CDR2 as SVGIG (reference sequence). The CDR3 covers 14 residues. CDR3 loop: CAWAPPQGKRGYTF. The DNA for the CDR3 is TGTGCCTGGGCCCCCCCGCAGGGGAAGCGTGGCTACACCTTC.

This clone was detected many times. CDR3 amino acids: CASGPSGSSYNSPLHF. The DNA of the CDR3 is TGTGCTAGTGGTCCTAGTGGGTCCAGCTATAATTCACCCCTCCACTTT. The chain employs TRBV12-5 and TRBJ1-6; D call uncertain. Per the germline V gene, CDR1 is LGHNT and CDR2 is FRNRAP. This CDR3 region has 16 residues. V lost 5 bases and J lost 3, with 14 bases in between.

The chain recombines TRBV30 with TRBJ2-1; 11 positions match TRBD2. The CDR3 has 16 residues. Looked up from germline, CDR1 is GTSNPN and CDR2 is SVGIG (reference sequence). With V trimmed by 0 bases and J by 4 bases, 5 bases remained unmatched. The CDR3: CAWSVPASGRYNEQFF. CDR3 coding DNA: TGTGCCTGGAGTGTACCGGCTAGCGGGAGGTACAATGAGCAGTTCTTC.

The chain recombines TRBV27 with TRBJ1-2; 9 bases align to TRBD1. The germline V gene encodes CDR1 MNHEY and CDR2 SMNVEV (reference sequence). The length of the CDR3 is 17 residues. V shed 3 bases and J 8 bases; nucleotides not matched to a gene: 16. CDR3 sequence reads: CASSFIRGQGNSRGYTF. CDR3 DNA sequence: TGTGCCAGCAGTTTTATAAGAGGACAGGGGAATTCGCGGGGCTACACCTTC.

Concerning this clone itself: An end of the junction does not agree with germline; a read error may underlie this. The V gene is TRBV18, the J gene TRBJ1-3; TRBD1 aligns across 7 bases. CDR3 length: 15 residues. Germline V gene lookup returns CDR1 KGHSH and CDR2 LQKENI. DNA for the CDR3: TGTGCCAGCTCACCGACCAGGGGGTCTGGAAACCCCATATATTTT. This translates into CASSPTRGSGNPIYF.

Written as DNA, the CDR3 is TGTGCCAGCAGTTACTCGATGGGACTCGCCAAAAACATTCAGTACTTC. Its translation: CASSYSMGLAKNIQYF. The chain couples TRBV6-6 to TRBJ2-4, with D possibly matching TRBD2 (6 bases). The CDR3 covers 16 residues. Trimming took 0 bases from V and 1 from J, leaving 10 bases between them. The V gene's germline CDR1 is MNHNY and CDR2 SVGAGI (reference sequence).

The chain recombines TRBV6-4 with TRBJ2-2; D gene uncertain. The CDR3 extends over 15 amino acids. Germline CDR1 is MRHNA and CDR2 is SNTAGT. V lost 3 bases, J lost 5 bases, and 13 bases lay in between. The CDR3 loop reads CASSERQPRTGELFF. Here the CDR3 DNA reads TGTGCCAGCAGTGAGAGACAACCACGGACCGGGGAGCTGTTTTTT.

The J gene is TRBJ2-7, the V gene TRBV6-1, with a possible D match to TRBD2 (6 bases). Germline V gene data show CDR1 as MNHNS and CDR2 as SASEGT. The length of the CDR3 is 13 residues. Trimming took 4 bases from V and 3 from J, leaving 10 bases between them. The CDR3 bases are TGTGCCAGCAGTGCACGGGGGAACTACGAGCAGTACTTC. This sequence encodes CASSARGNYEQYF.

The J gene is TRBJ2-3, the V gene TRBV14; 11 bases fit TRBD2. Trimming cost V 4 bases and J 5 bases; bases outside gene matches: 8. Germline lookup yields CDR1 SGHDN and CDR2 FVKESK. The CDR3 loop spans 16 amino acids. This chain's CDR3 is CASSRRLAGSVDTQYF. CDR3 nucleotide sequence: TGTGCCAGCAGCCGCAGACTAGCGGGATCCGTAGATACGCAGTATTTT.

This clone was seen only a few times. The rearrangement uses TRBV7-8 and TRBJ2-1; the D gene is possibly TRBD2 (5 bases). Per germline, CDR1 SGHVS and CDR2 FQNEAQ. V was trimmed by 4 bases and J by 10 bases, leaving 11 bases between them. The CDR3 is made up of 12 amino acids. The CDR3 nucleotides read TGTGCCAGCAGCTCTTTGACGGGGGAGCAGTTCTTC. Translated: CASSSLTGEQFF.

V is TRBV11-3 and J is TRBJ2-3, with 7 nucleotides matching TRBD1. V lost 0 bases to trimming and J lost 0 bases; unmatched junction nucleotides: 3. Germline V gene lookup returns CDR1 SGHNT and CDR2 YENEEA. The length of the CDR3 is 16 residues. The CDR3 is CASSLDAGGSTDTQYF. Here the CDR3 DNA reads TGTGCCAGCAGCTTAGATGCAGGGGGAAGCACAGATACGCAGTATTTT.

This clone occurred once. This rearrangement joins TRBV12-5 to TRBJ1-2, with a weak D call TRBD1 (5 bases). CDR1 LGHNT and CDR2 FRNRAP come from the germline V gene. With 5 bases removed from V and 8 bases from J, the gap between germline ends came to 12 bases. This CDR3 contains 12 residues. CDR3 bases: TGTGCTAGTGGTGCAGGGAGGTCGGGCTACACCTTC. Encoded protein: CASGAGRSGYTF.

This chain links TRBV2 with TRBJ2-2, with a tentative D call TRBD1 (6 bases). CDR3 length: 15 residues. The germline V gene encodes CDR1 SNHLY and CDR2 FYNNEI. Trimming removed 9 bases from V and 1 base from J, with 15 bases in between. Written as DNA, the CDR3 is TGTGCCAGGTCCGGGACATCTTTGAACACCGGGGAGCTGTTTTTT. Translation: CARSGTSLNTGELFF.

The V and J genes are TRBV5-1 and TRBJ2-3; 13 positions match TRBD2. This CDR3 comprises 16 residues. V lost 2 bases, J lost 6 bases, and 6 bases stayed unmatched. The germline CDR1 and CDR2 sequences are SGHRS and YFSETQ. The CDR3 protein is CASSFRTSGRWDTQYF. For the CDR3, the DNA is TGCGCCAGCAGCTTTCGGACTAGCGGGAGATGGGATACGCAGTATTTT. Combining the CDR3 with reference TRBV5-1 and TRBJ2-3 gives the whole variable domain KAGVTQTPRYLIKTRGQQVTLSCSPISGHRSVSWYQQTPGQGLQFLFEYFSETQRNKGNFPGRFSGRQFSNSRSEMNVSTLELGDSALYLCASSFRTSGRWDTQYFGPGTRLTVL.

This clone was recorded once. The chain couples TRBV19 to TRBJ1-3; TRBD1 agrees at 7 bases. Germline CDR1 and CDR2: LNHDA and SQIVND (reference sequence). The CDR3 contains 15 residues. V trimming: 1 base; J trimming: 8 bases; junction bases outside the gene matches: 8. The CDR3 DNA sequence: TGTGCCAGTAGTATAGGTTTAAACAGGGGAGACACCATATATTTT. It is translated as CASSIGLNRGDTIYF.

In this sample, this clone turned up a few times. CDR3 residues: CASRSGSPYNEQFF. CDR3 nucleotides: TGTGCCAGCAGGTCTGGCTCCCCCTACAATGAGCAGTTCTTC. The rearrangement uses TRBV2 and TRBJ2-1; D uncertain. Germline CDR1 is SNHLY and CDR2 is FYNNEI. The CDR3 has 14 residues. V lost 6 bases, J lost 2 bases, and 11 bases lay in between.